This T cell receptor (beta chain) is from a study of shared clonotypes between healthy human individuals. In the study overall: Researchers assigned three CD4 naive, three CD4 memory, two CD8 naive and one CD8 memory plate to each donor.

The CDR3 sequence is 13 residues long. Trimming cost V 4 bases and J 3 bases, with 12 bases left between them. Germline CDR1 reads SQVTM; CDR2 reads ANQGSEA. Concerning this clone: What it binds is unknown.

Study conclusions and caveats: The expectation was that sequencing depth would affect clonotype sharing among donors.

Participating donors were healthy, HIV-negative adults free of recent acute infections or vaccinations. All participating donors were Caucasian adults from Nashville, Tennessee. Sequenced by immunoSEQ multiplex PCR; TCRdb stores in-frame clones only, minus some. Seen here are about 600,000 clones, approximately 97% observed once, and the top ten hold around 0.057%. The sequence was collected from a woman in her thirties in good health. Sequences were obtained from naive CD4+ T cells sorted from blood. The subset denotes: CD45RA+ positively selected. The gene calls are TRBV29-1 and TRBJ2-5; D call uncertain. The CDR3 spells CSVVSASKETQYF. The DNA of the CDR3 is TGCAGCGTTGTCTCGGCCAGTAAAGAGACCCAGTACTTC.